Shown below are 18 T cell receptor beta chains from a single sample sequenced in a study of T cells in Graves' hyperthyroidism and ophthalmopathy. Template material for amplifying TCR beta CDR3 regions consisted of RNA transcripts. Researchers ran a first-round RT-PCR on the TCR CDR3 using the HTBI primer set. TCRdb itself ran the multiplex PCR reads through MiXCR, one entry per CDR3 protein. Among about 590,000 distinct CDR3 sequences listed, 15% to 17% were seen once. Specimen: blood. These receptor sequences come from a woman aged 25 to 39 with Graves' hyperthyroidism.

This clonotype was detected many times. This chain uses TRBV5-1 with TRBJ2-7, with D possibly being TRBD2 (6 bases). The V gene lost 4 bases and the J gene lost 7 bases, with 21 bases spanning the gap. Germline CDR1 is SGHRS and CDR2 is YFSETQ. The CDR3 sequence is 15 residues long. CDR3 coding DNA: TGCGCCAGCAGCCGCGAATGGACTAACCCGGGGGAGCAGTACTTC. Translating gives CASSREWTNPGEQYF.

Ten or more counts support this clonotype. This chain uses TRBV5-6 with TRBJ1-1, with TRBD1 identical over 7 bases. The CDR3 has 14 residues. Germline V lookup: CDR1 SGHDT, CDR2 YYEEEE. J gave up 4 bases and V 4 bases, and 7 bases lay outside the gene matches. CDR3 loop: CASSKAGGSTEAFF. The CDR3, as DNA: TGTGCCAGCAGCAAAGCAGGGGGGAGCACTGAAGCTTTCTTT.

Worth noting for this clonotype: A single base separates this from a much larger clone, so it may be a read error. The gene calls are TRBV29-1 and TRBJ2-7; 9 bases match TRBD1. Germline values: CDR1 SQVTM, CDR2 ANQGSEA. V shed 6 bases and J 7 bases; nucleotides not matched to a gene: 7. The CDR3 is 12 amino acids. The CDR3 region has the DNA TGCAGCGTGAGAGGACAGGGGAATGAGCAGTACTTC. As protein: CSVRGQGNEQYF.

This clonotype was detected ten times or more. This chain connects TRBV20-1 to TRBJ2-7; D not certain. Germline V CDR1 and CDR2: DFQATT, SNEGSKA (reference sequence). CDR3 length equals 15 residues. Trimming removed 6 bases at V and 4 bases at J, with 22 bases between. CDR3 DNA: TGCAGTGCAATCGGAATAGCCCGCGATGGGTACGAGCAGTACTTC. It translates to CSAIGIARDGYEQYF.

This clonotype was detected many times. The chain combines TRBV7-3 with TRBJ2-1, with D perhaps given as TRBD1 or TRBD2 (5 bases each). The CDR3 has 16 amino acids. Germline assignment: CDR1 SGHTA and CDR2 FQGTGA. V dropped 1 base and J dropped 0 bases, with 10 bases sitting between them. CDR3 in amino acids: CASSLNGGVSYNEQFF. CDR3 coding DNA: TGTGCCAGCAGCTTAAATGGGGGAGTCTCCTACAATGAGCAGTTCTTC. The full variable domain, rest sourced from reference TRBV7-3 and TRBJ2-1, is GAGVSQTPSNKVTEKGKYVELRCDPISGHTALYWYRQSLGQGPEFLIYFQGTGAADDSGLPNDRFFAVRPEGSVSTLKIQRTERGDSAVYLCASSLNGGVSYNEQFFGPGTRLTVL.

This clonotype occurred many times. The CDR3 reads CASSPLYTPGWGTHLGAHNEQFF. The CDR3 coding sequence is TGTGCCAGCAGCCCTTTATACACCCCCGGCTGGGGAACCCATCTAGGGGCGCACAATGAGCAGTTCTTC. V and J are TRBV6-1 and TRBJ2-1; D might be TRBD1 (5 bases). The length of the CDR3 is 23 residues. With 6 bases removed from V and 5 bases from J, the gap between germline ends came to 41 bases. Germline V lookup: CDR1 MNHNS, CDR2 SASEGT.

The chain has TRBV30 and TRBJ2-6; D is possibly TRBD1 or TRBD2 (6 bases each). Trimming pared 5 bases from V and 0 bases from J, leaving 17 bases between. Germline V gene sequence: CDR1 GTSNPN, CDR2 SVGIG (reference sequence). The CDR3 is made up of 17 amino acids. The CDR3 loop is CAWGGRGLSSGANVLTF. The CDR3 coding sequence is TGTGCCTGGGGCGGCAGGGGACTGTCCTCTGGGGCCAACGTCCTGACTTTC.

V usage is TRBV5-1 and J usage is TRBJ1-2; TRBD1 is a possible D gene (6 bases). Trimming took 1 base from V and 8 from J, leaving 15 bases between them. CDR3 length equals 14 residues. Germline V gives CDR1 SGHRS, CDR2 YFSETQ. CDR3 in amino acids: CASSLSSGAEGYTF. CDR3 bases: TGCGCCAGCAGCTTGTCTTCGGGGGCTGAAGGCTACACCTTC.

This clonotype was detected many times. The chain employs TRBV27 and TRBJ2-3; D unresolved. Germline V gene lookup returns CDR1 MNHEY and CDR2 SMNVEV (reference sequence). This CDR3 is built from 15 residues. Trimming removed 5 bases from V and 3 bases from J, with 15 bases in between. This chain's CDR3 is CASSAFERGTDTQYF. In DNA form, the CDR3 reads TGTGCCAGCAGTGCCTTCGAGCGTGGGACAGATACGCAGTATTTT.

This clonotype was seen many times. The chain recombines TRBV18 with TRBJ2-7; TRBD1 matches 12 bases. Germline V gene data show CDR1 as KGHSH and CDR2 as LQKENI. This CDR3 region has 15 residues. V lost 3 bases, J lost 2 bases, and 2 bases stayed unmatched. CDR3 bases: TGTGCCAGCTCACCCGGGACAGGGGGCGCCTACGAGCAGTACTTC. It translates to CASSPGTGGAYEQYF.

This clonotype was detected ten times or more. The V and J genes are TRBV7-9 and TRBJ2-5; 10 bases align to TRBD2. Germline assignment: CDR1 SEHNR and CDR2 FQNEAQ (reference sequence). There are 19 residues in the CDR3. Unmatched junction bases numbered 15, after V lost 4 bases and J lost 1 base. CDR3 sequence reads: CASSSTQLAGIPFQETQYF. The CDR3, as DNA: TGTGCCAGCAGCTCGACCCAACTAGCGGGGATCCCCTTCCAAGAGACCCAGTACTTC.

This chain joins TRBV4-1 and TRBJ1-1, with D unclear. V was cut by 1 base and J by 0 bases, with 21 bases left in between. The CDR3 contains 19 residues. Germline V gives CDR1 MGHRA, CDR2 YSYEKL. The DNA of the CDR3 is TGCGCCAGCAGCCAAGGGGTAATTTCAAAACTACTAATGAACACTGAAGCTTTCTTT. Translating it yields CASSQGVISKLLMNTEAFF.

This clonotype was picked up many times. V gene TRBV28 combines with J gene TRBJ2-4; maybe TRBD2 (5 bases). V lost 5 bases, J lost 4 bases, and 9 bases lay in between. The CDR3 is made up of 13 amino acids. Germline CDR1 MDHEN, CDR2 SYDVKM. CDR3 loop: CASSNTRKNIQYF. CDR3 nucleotides: TGTGCCAGCAGTAATACTAGGAAAAACATTCAGTACTTC.

This clonotype has just a few counts. The J gene is TRBJ2-3, the V gene TRBV9, with 12 bases matching TRBD2. The CDR3 length is 17 residues. V gave up 6 bases and J gave up 0 bases; unmatched junction bases: 8. Germline CDR1 and CDR2: SGDLS and YYNGEE. The CDR3 sequence: CASNGGTSGQSTDTQYF. DNA of the CDR3: TGTGCCAGCAACGGAGGGACTAGCGGGCAGAGCACAGATACGCAGTATTTT.

At least ten counts were recorded for this clonotype. The chain has TRBV28 and TRBJ2-7; D unresolved. CDR3 length equals 15 residues. Germline V gene sequence: CDR1 MDHEN, CDR2 SYDVKM. Trimming removed 6 bases from V and 2 bases from J, with 17 bases in between. The CDR3 region is CASSPGRSRTYEQYF. CDR3 DNA: TGTGCCAGCAGCCCCGGCCGAAGTCGTACCTACGAGCAGTACTTC.

This clonotype has at least ten counts. The chain recombines TRBV2 with TRBJ1-5; D gene unclear. There are 19 residues in the CDR3. Germline assignment: CDR1 SNHLY and CDR2 FYNNEI. The ends were cut back, 4 bases at V and 2 bases at J, with 24 bases in the middle. The CDR3 reads CASSGNWAALASGNQPQHF. The DNA for the CDR3 is TGTGCCAGCAGTGGAAACTGGGCAGCCCTGGCGTCTGGCAATCAGCCCCAGCATTTT.

Many counts were recorded for this clonotype. This chain links TRBV20-1 with TRBJ2-1, with a tentative D call TRBD2 (5 bases). CDR3 length: 12 residues. V was shortened by 3 bases and J by 4 bases, with 7 bases between the two germline ends. Germline CDR1 and CDR2: DFQATT and SNEGSKA (reference sequence). DNA of the CDR3: TGCAGTGCTAGTCGGAGGTACAATGAGCAGTTCTTC. It yields the protein CSASRRYNEQFF.

V usage is TRBV5-1 and J usage is TRBJ2-2; maybe TRBD1 (6 bases). Trimming left V 6 bases short and J 6 bases short, with 15 bases between. The CDR3 covers 14 residues. Germline CDR1 reads SGHRS; CDR2 reads YFSETQ. The CDR3 protein is CASNVAGAPGELFF. Here the CDR3 DNA reads TGCGCCAGCAATGTGGCAGGGGCTCCCGGGGAGCTGTTTTTT.